These 26 T cell receptor beta chains originate from one sample sequenced in a study of regulatory T cells in long-lasting Graves disease. The TCR beta library used iRepertoire HTBI primers with Arm-PCR amplification of CDR3. From the multiplex PCR reads, TCRdb called clonotypes with MiXCR, one entry per CDR3 protein. The sample records 650,000 to 700,000 distinct CDR3 sequences, 30% being singletons. Time point noted: persistent/refractory GD, antithyroid drugs over 5 years with positive TRAb. Isolated PBMC RNA provided the starting material for the TCR library. Here the sequenced sample was peripheral blood mononuclear cells (PBMCs), taken when the disease was refractory, from a patient treated with antithyroid drugs. These receptors were obtained from a female donor with Graves disease.

The genes are TRBV20-1 and TRBJ1-2, with TRBD1 identical over 9 bases. Trimming took 5 bases from V and 4 from J; bases not matched to a gene: 2. CDR1 and CDR2 (germline): DFQATT, SNEGSKA (reference sequence). The CDR3 contains 12 residues. The DNA of the CDR3 is TGCAGTGCTGGGACAGGGAGCTATGGCTACACCTTC. As protein: CSAGTGSYGYTF.

CDR3 in DNA: TGCGCCAGCAGCAAAAACAGGGGTGACACCGGGGAGCTGTTTTTT. Encoded protein: CASSKNRGDTGELFF. J is TRBJ2-2 and V is TRBV5-1; 7 bases fit TRBD1. Looked up from germline, CDR1 is SGHRS and CDR2 is YFSETQ. The CDR3 covers 15 residues. Losses at the gene ends were 4 bases for V and 3 bases for J; bases not matched to a gene: 6.

There are a few counts of this clonotype. In nucleotides, the CDR3 is TGCAGCGTGGTTGACAGGGAGAATCAGCCCCAGCATTTT. Translation gives CSVVDRENQPQHF. The chain uses TRBV29-1 and TRBJ1-5; the match to TRBD1 covers 7 bases. CDR1 is SQVTM and CDR2 is ANQGSEA in the germline V gene. With 6 bases clipped from V and 4 bases from J, the junction kept 6 bases outside the gene matches. The CDR3 has 13 amino acids.

The rearrangement uses TRBV5-1 and TRBJ2-7; D not resolved. V shed 0 bases and J shed 4 bases, with 17 bases lying between them. CDR1 SGHRS and CDR2 YFSETQ come from the germline V gene. CDR3 length equals 16 residues. CDR3 sequence reads: CASSLARSGPAYEQYF. Written as DNA, the CDR3 is TGCGCCAGCAGCTTGGCAAGATCTGGGCCGGCTTACGAGCAGTACTTC.

The chain carries TRBV6-2 or TRBV6-3 and TRBJ2-6; possibly TRBD2 for D (6 bases). The germline gives CDR1 MNHEY, CDR2 SVGEGT. Trimming removed 5 bases from V and 2 bases from J, with 10 bases in between. The CDR3 contains 15 residues. The CDR3 bases are TGTGCCAGCAGTCGCGGGACGGCTGGGGCCAACGTCCTGACTTTC. Its protein product is CASSRGTAGANVLTF.

With respect to this clonotype: A much larger clone differs by one base, so this may be a read error. The chain uses TRBV6-1 and TRBJ2-5; TRBD2 matches at 7 bases. Looked up from germline, CDR1 is MNHNS and CDR2 is SASEGT. CDR3 length equals 15 residues. J gave up 9 bases and V 4 bases, and 14 bases lay outside the gene matches. The CDR3 DNA reads TGTGCCAGCAGTGCTCGAGTCCCGGCGGGGGAGGCCCAGTACTTC. Residues: CASSARVPAGEAQYF.

This clonotype was counted between two and nine times. The chain recombines TRBV19 with TRBJ1-4, with TRBD1 as a possible D gene (5 bases). Germline values: CDR1 LNHDA, CDR2 SQIVND (reference sequence). CDR3 length equals 13 residues. The V and J ends lost 1 base and 7 bases respectively, with 7 bases between them. CDR3 bases: TGTGCCAGTAGTATAGGGGGCTCTGAAAAACTGTTTTTT. It translates to CASSIGGSEKLFF.

This clonotype was seen many times. This chain joins TRBV2 and TRBJ2-5; TRBD2 matches 12 bases. This CDR3 has 16 amino acids. After removal of 5 bases from V and 5 bases from J, the junction contained 9 bases not matched to a gene. CDR1 SNHLY and CDR2 FYNNEI come from the germline V gene. The CDR3 here is CASSRGLAGLSETQYF. The DNA for the CDR3 is TGTGCCAGCAGTAGAGGACTAGCGGGACTATCGGAGACCCAGTACTTC.

This sequence joins TRBV6-1 and TRBJ1-5, with D possibly TRBD1 on 5 matching bases. Germline V CDR1 and CDR2: MNHNS, SASEGT. Between the trimmed V and J ends, which lost 7 bases and 7 bases, there was a span of 17 bases. This CDR3 has 14 amino acids. The CDR3 sequence: CASTRSQGSQPQHF. Written as DNA, the CDR3 is TGTGCCAGCACTCGGTCGCAGGGTAGCCAGCCCCAGCATTTT.

The chain is built from TRBV10-2 and TRBJ2-7; TRBD2 matches at 9 bases. After removal of 7 bases from V and 2 bases from J, the junction contained 6 bases not matched to a gene. Looked up from germline, CDR1 is WSHSY and CDR2 is SAAADI. The CDR3 covers 14 residues. The CDR3 reads CASNEAGGPYEQYF. CDR3 coding DNA: TGCGCCAGCAATGAAGCGGGAGGACCCTACGAGCAGTACTTC.

The V gene is TRBV12-3 or TRBV12-4, the J gene TRBJ2-5; 7 positions match TRBD2. The CDR3 length is 13 residues. V gave up 6 bases and J gave up 5 bases; unmatched junction bases: 6. CDR3 in amino acids: CASSPTSRETQYF. Written as DNA, the CDR3 is TGTGCCAGCAGCCCGACTAGCAGGGAGACCCAGTACTTC.

This clonotype occurred a few times. The chain employs TRBV2 and TRBJ2-2; 8 bases line up with TRBD1. This CDR3 has 14 amino acids. Trimming took 5 bases from V and 7 from J; bases not matched to a gene: 6. CDR1 is SNHLY and CDR2 is FYNNEI in the germline V gene. As DNA, the CDR3 is TGTGCCAGCAGTCGACAGGGGCGGGACGGGGAGCTGTTTTTT. This sequence encodes CASSRQGRDGELFF.

This clonotype has a handful of counts. This chain uses TRBV28 with TRBJ2-7; a possible D gene is TRBD1 (6 bases). The V end lost 5 bases, the J end lost 0 bases, and 14 bases lay between the germline ends. This CDR3 region has 15 residues. Looked up from germline, CDR1 is MDHEN and CDR2 is SYDVKM. The CDR3 sequence: CASSPPLDSSYEQYF. CDR3 in DNA: TGTGCCAGCAGTCCGCCTCTGGACAGCTCCTACGAGCAGTACTTC.

This clonotype was seen a handful of times. The chain joins TRBV6-2 or TRBV6-3 to TRBJ1-1, with unresolved D. CDR3 length: 11 residues. V lost 0 bases to trimming and J lost 11 bases, with 7 bases between them. CDR1 MNHEY and CDR2 SVGEGT come from the germline V gene. The CDR3 is CASSYSVSAFF. CDR3 bases: TGTGCCAGCAGTTACTCCGTGTCGGCTTTCTTT.

The chain couples TRBV6-2 or TRBV6-3 to TRBJ1-3; D may be TRBD1 (6 bases). CDR1 and CDR2 (germline): MNHEY, SVGEGT. Trimming removed 6 bases from V and 7 bases from J, with 13 bases in between. The CDR3 totals 13 residues. CDR3 sequence: CASRGTGTNTIYF. The CDR3 DNA reads TGTGCCAGCAGAGGAACAGGGACGAACACCATATATTTT.

This clonotype was found a few times. The chain has TRBV4-2 and TRBJ2-5, with 13 nucleotides matching TRBD2. This CDR3 region has 19 residues. Looked up from germline, CDR1 is LGHNA and CDR2 is YNFKEQ. The J segment lost 7 bases and the V segment lost 0 bases, leaving 14 bases of the junction unmatched. CDR3 region: CASSQDTGLAGAMWRTQYF. The CDR3 DNA follows: TGTGCCAGCAGCCAAGATACAGGACTAGCGGGAGCCATGTGGAGGACCCAGTACTTC.

The genes are TRBV20-1 and TRBJ1-5; tentatively, D is TRBD1 (5 bases). The ends were cut back, 6 bases at V and 6 bases at J, with 24 bases in the middle. The germline V gene encodes CDR1 DFQATT and CDR2 SNEGSKA (reference sequence). The CDR3 has 16 amino acids. The CDR3 DNA reads TGCAGTGCCCCCAGTGTTTTCGACAGACCCAGTCAGCCCCAGCATTTT. This sequence encodes CSAPSVFDRPSQPQHF.

This clonotype was detected a few times. The chain recombines TRBV6-2 or TRBV6-3 with TRBJ2-7; D unclear. Trimming took 2 bases from V and 4 from J, leaving 6 bases between them. The CDR3 contains 12 residues. Per the germline V gene, CDR1 is MNHEY and CDR2 is SVGEGT. Here the CDR3 reads CASSYGRYEQYF. For the CDR3, the DNA is TGTGCCAGCAGTTACGGGCGTTACGAGCAGTACTTC.

This clonotype appeared a few times. This chain connects TRBV12-3 or TRBV12-4 to TRBJ2-4; D possibly corresponds to TRBD1 (5 bases). The CDR3 covers 12 residues. Trimming removed 6 bases from V and 15 bases from J, with 18 bases in between. The CDR3 region is CASSFRVQAPYF. The CDR3 region has the DNA TGTGCCAGCAGCTTTAGGGTACAGGCCCCGTACTTC.

This chain uses TRBV28 with TRBJ2-5, with 11 bases fitting TRBD2. The DNA end favors TRBJ2-1, so the J call may be wrong. This CDR3 is built from 18 residues. In germline, CDR1 is MDHEN, CDR2 SYDVKM. The CDR3 bases are TGTGCCAGCAGTTTTCCACTCCGACTAGCGGGACCTTACAATGAGCAGTTCTTC. Residues: CASSFPLRLAGPYNEQFF.

There are a few counts of this clonotype. The V gene is TRBV20-1, the J gene TRBJ1-5; D possibly corresponds to TRBD1 (6 bases). CDR1 and CDR2 from the germline V gene are DFQATT and SNEGSKA (reference sequence). Trimming took off 3 bases at V and 0 bases at J, with 9 bases between the two ends. The CDR3 is 14 residues long. The CDR3 region has the DNA TGCAGTGCTAGTATGGGACATAGCAATCAGCCCCAGCATTTT. Its protein is CSASMGHSNQPQHF.

The chain carries TRBV28 and TRBJ2-7, with no clear D. Deletions cut 4 bases from V and 5 bases from J, with 9 bases between. Germline CDR1 reads MDHEN; CDR2 reads SYDVKM. This CDR3 is built from 12 residues. The CDR3 here is CASSSMADEQYF. CDR3 bases: TGTGCCAGCAGTTCCATGGCTGACGAGCAGTACTTC.

V gene TRBV12-3 or TRBV12-4 combines with J gene TRBJ2-5, with D possibly matching TRBD2 (5 bases). The germline V and J ends were trimmed by 4 bases and 9 bases, with 21 bases remaining between them. The CDR3 contains 15 residues. CDR3: CASSSSGNGLRAQYF. The CDR3 coding sequence is TGTGCCAGCAGTTCGTCCGGGAACGGCCTTCGGGCCCAGTACTTC.

This clonotype has just a few counts. The chain combines TRBV2 with TRBJ1-5, with a weak D call TRBD1 (5 bases). This CDR3 is built from 14 residues. Looked up from germline, CDR1 is SNHLY and CDR2 is FYNNEI. V was trimmed by 6 bases and J by 3 bases, leaving 12 bases between them. CDR3 bases: TGTGCCAGCAGAGGGGTCAGTCCCAATCAGCCCCAGCATTTT. This sequence encodes CASRGVSPNQPQHF. Filled out from reference TRBV2 and TRBJ1-5, the complete variable domain reads EPEVTQTPSHQVTQMGQEVILRCVPISNHLYFYWYRQILGQKVEFLVSFYNNEISEKSEIFDDQFSVERPDGSNFTLKIRSTKLEDSAMYFCASRGVSPNQPQHFGDGTRLSIL.

The chain combines TRBV19 with TRBJ1-1; weak D call: TRBD1 (5 bases). The germline gives CDR1 LNHDA, CDR2 SQIVND (reference sequence). V was shortened by 7 bases and J by 2 bases, with 11 bases between the two germline ends. The CDR3 covers 13 residues. Here the CDR3 reads CASNQQVNTEAFF. CDR3 coding DNA: TGTGCCAGTAACCAACAGGTTAACACTGAAGCTTTCTTT.

The rearrangement joins TRBV13 to TRBJ2-1, with 9 nucleotides matching TRBD2. The CDR3 spans 15 residues. Trimming removed 5 bases from V and 12 bases from J; junction bases left unmatched: 14. Germline CDR1 reads PRHDT; CDR2 reads FYEKMQ (reference sequence). The CDR3 sequence is CASSLSGAGGPRQFF. Here the CDR3 DNA reads TGTGCCAGCAGCCTGTCCGGGGCGGGAGGGCCCAGGCAGTTCTTC.